One T cell receptor beta chain is described in this entry. Its antigen is not identified. Positive selection using magnetic beads isolated the CD4+ and CD8+ cells (purity was checked by flow cytometry). In the study's own analysis: Published virus-specific TCRB sequences matched only a few of the patient CD8+ clones exceeding 1%. Using immunoSEQ multiplex PCR, the repertoire was profiled, and TCRdb retains in-frame clones only, with some absent. Clonal size and the V and J genes are those of that table, whereas D and trimming came from the DNA. The profile shows around 2,600 clones, around 84% of them singletons. The data were taken from a study of somatic mutations in cytotoxic T cells in rheumatoid arthritis. Whole-study findings and limits: Among patients with rheumatoid arthritis, but not healthy controls, CD8+ clonality increased with age.

Sequencing was carried out using CD8+ T cells sorted from blood. The sequence was collected from a man aged 55 to 70 with rheumatoid arthritis.

The CDR3 region is CASSPDSSYNSPLHF. The CDR3, as DNA: TGCGCCAGCAGCCCAGACAGCTCCTATAATTCACCCCTCCACTTT. The gene calls are TRBV4-3 and TRBJ1-6; D might be TRBD1 (5 bases). Germline loops: CDR1 LGHNA, CDR2 YSLEER. With 4 bases removed from V and 0 bases from J, the gap between germline ends came to 7 bases. The length of the CDR3 is 15 residues.